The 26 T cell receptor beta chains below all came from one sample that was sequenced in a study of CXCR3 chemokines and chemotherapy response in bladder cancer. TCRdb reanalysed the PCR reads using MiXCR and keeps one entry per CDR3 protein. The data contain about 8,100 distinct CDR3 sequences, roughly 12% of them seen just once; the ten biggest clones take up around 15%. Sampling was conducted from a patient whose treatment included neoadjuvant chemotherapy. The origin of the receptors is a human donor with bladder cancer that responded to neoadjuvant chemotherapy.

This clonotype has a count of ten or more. The CDR3 DNA reads TGTGCCAGCAGCTTAGGGCGGACAGGGGGTGACTATGGCTACACCTTC. Translated: CASSLGRTGGDYGYTF. The chain couples TRBV7-9 to TRBJ1-2, with 10 bases matching TRBD1. The CDR3 consists of 16 residues. V was clipped by 1 base and J by 3 bases; unmatched bases: 5. Looked up from germline, CDR1 is SEHNR and CDR2 is FQNEAQ (reference sequence).

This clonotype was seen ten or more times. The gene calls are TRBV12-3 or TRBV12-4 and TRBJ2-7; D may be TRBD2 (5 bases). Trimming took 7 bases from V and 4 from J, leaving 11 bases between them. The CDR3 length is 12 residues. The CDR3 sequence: CASTSGSYEQYF. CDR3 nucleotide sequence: TGTGCCAGCACCAGTGGGAGTTACGAGCAGTACTTC.

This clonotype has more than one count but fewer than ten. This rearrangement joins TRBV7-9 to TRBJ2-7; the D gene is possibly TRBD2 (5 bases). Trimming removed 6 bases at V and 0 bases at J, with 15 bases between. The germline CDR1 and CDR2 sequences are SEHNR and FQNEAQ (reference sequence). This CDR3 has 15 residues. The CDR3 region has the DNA TGTGCCAGCAGTATCTTCGGAGGATACTCCTACGAGCAGTACTTC. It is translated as CASSIFGGYSYEQYF. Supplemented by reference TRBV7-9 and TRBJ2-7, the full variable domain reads DTGVSQNPRHKITKRGQNVTFRCDPISEHNRLYWYRQTLGQGPEFLTYFQNEAQLEKSRLLSDRFSAERPKGSFSTLEIQRTEQGDSAMYLCASSIFGGYSYEQYFGPGTRLTVT.

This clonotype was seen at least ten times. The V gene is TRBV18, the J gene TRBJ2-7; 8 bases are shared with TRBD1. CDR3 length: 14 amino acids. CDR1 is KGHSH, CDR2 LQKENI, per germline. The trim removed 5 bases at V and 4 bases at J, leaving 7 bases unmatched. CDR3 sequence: CASSGAGGFYEQYF. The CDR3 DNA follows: TGTGCCAGCTCAGGCGCAGGGGGCTTTTACGAGCAGTACTTC.

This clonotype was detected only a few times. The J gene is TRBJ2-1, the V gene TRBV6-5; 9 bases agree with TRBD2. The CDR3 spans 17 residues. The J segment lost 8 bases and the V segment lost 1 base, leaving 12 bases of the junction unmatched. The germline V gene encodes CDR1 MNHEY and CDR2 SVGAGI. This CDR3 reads CASSYFKSGRGGYEQFF. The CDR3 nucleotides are TGTGCCAGCAGTTACTTCAAAAGCGGGCGGGGGGGCTATGAGCAGTTCTTC.

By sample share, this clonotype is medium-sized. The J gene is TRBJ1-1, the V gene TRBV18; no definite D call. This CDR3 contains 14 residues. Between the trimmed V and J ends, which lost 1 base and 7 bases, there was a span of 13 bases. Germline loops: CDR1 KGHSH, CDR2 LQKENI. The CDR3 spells CASSPRRVVGEAFF. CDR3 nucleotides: TGTGCCAGCTCACCACGGCGGGTTGTGGGTGAAGCTTTCTTT.

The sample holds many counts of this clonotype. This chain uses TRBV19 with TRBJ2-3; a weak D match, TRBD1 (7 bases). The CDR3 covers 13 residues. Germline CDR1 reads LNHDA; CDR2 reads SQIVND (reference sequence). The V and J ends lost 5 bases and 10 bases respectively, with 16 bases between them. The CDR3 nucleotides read TGTGCCAGTAGTGGAGGGGGCTCCTACCCGCAGTATTTT. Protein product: CASSGGGSYPQYF.

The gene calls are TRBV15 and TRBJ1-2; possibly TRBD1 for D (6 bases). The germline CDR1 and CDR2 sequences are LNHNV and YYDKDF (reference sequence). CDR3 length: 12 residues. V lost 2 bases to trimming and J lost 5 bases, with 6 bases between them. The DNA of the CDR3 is TGTGCCACCAGCAGACAGGGGTATGGCTACACCTTC. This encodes CATSRQGYGYTF.

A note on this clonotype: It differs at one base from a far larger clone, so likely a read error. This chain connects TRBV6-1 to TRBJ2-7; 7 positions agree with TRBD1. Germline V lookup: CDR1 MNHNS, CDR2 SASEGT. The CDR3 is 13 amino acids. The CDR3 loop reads CASSAGGWDGHTF. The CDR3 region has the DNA TGTGCCAGCAGTGCAGGGGGATGGGATGGCCACACCTTC.

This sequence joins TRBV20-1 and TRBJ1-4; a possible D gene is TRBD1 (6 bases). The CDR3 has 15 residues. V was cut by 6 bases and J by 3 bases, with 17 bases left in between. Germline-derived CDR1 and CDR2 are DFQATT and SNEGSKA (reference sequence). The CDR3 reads CSAPSPGAANEKLFF. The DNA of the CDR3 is TGCAGTGCCCCTAGCCCAGGGGCGGCTAATGAAAAACTGTTTTTT.

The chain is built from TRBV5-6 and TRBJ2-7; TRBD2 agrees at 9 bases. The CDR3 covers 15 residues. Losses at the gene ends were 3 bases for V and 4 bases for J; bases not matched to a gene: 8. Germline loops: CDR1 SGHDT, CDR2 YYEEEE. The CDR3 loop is CASSSLRAGGYEQYF. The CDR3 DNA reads TGTGCCAGCAGCTCCCTTAGAGCGGGGGGTTACGAGCAGTACTTC.

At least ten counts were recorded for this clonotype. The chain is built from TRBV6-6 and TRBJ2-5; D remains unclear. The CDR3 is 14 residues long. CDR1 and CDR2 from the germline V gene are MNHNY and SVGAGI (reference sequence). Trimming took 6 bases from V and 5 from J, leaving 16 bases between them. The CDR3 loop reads CASSSLRWVETQYF. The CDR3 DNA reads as TGTGCCAGCAGCTCCCTCCGATGGGTCGAGACCCAGTACTTC.

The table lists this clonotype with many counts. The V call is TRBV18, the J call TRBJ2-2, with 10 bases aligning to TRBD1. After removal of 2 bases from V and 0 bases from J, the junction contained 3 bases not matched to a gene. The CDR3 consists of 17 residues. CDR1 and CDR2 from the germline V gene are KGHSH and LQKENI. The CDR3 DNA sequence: TGTGCCAGCTCACCAATCGGGACAGGGGCGAACACCGGGGAGCTGTTTTTT. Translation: CASSPIGTGANTGELFF.

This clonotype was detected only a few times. CDR3 nucleotide sequence: TGCGCCAGCAGTCATATTGGAACACCAAAAGCTTTCTTT. Amino acid sequence: CASSHIGTPKAFF. The chain combines TRBV23-1 with TRBJ1-1; no definite D call. TRBV23-1 qualifies as an ORF whose function is uncertain. This CDR3 is built from 13 residues. V was pared by 3 bases and J by 9 bases, with 14 bases between.

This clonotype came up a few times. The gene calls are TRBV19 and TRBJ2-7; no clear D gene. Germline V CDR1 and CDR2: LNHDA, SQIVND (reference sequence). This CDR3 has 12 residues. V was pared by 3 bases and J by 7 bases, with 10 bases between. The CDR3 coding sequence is TGTGCCAGTAGTATGGGTCAGTGGGAGCAGTACTTC. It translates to CASSMGQWEQYF.

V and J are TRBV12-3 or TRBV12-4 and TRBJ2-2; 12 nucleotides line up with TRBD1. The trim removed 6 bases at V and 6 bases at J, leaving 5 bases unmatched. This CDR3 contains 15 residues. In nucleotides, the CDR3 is TGTGCCAGCAGGTCCGGGACAGGGGGCGCCGGGGAGCTGTTTTTT. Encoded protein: CASRSGTGGAGELFF.

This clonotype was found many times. The DNA of the CDR3 is TGTGCCAGTAGTATAGAGGAGGGGGGACTAGCCAAAAACATTCAGTACTTC. Its protein product is CASSIEEGGLAKNIQYF. The V call is TRBV19, the J call TRBJ2-4, with D tentatively TRBD1 or TRBD2 (6 bases each). V lost 0 bases and J lost 0, with 12 bases in between. CDR1 is LNHDA, CDR2 SQIVND, per germline (reference sequence). This CDR3 is built from 17 residues.

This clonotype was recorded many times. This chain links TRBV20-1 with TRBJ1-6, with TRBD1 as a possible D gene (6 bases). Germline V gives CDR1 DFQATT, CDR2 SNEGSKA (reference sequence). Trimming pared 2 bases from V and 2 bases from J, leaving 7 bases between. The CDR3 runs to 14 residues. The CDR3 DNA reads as TGCAGTGCTAGAACAGGGACCTATAATTCACCCCTCCACTTT. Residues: CSARTGTYNSPLHF.

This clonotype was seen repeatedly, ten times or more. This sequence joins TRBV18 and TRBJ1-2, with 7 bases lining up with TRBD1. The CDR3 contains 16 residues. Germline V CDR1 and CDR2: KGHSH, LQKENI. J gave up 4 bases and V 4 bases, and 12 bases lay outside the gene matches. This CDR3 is CASSLRDSSWVYGYTF. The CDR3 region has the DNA TGTGCCAGCTCACTTAGGGACAGCTCCTGGGTCTATGGCTACACCTTC.

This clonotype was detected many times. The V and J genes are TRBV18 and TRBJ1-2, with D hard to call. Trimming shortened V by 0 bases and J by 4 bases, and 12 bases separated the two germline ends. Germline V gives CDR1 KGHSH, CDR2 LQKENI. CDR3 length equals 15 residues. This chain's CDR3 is CASSPPGGKAYGYTF. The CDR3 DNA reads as TGTGCCAGCTCACCACCGGGAGGGAAGGCCTATGGCTACACCTTC.

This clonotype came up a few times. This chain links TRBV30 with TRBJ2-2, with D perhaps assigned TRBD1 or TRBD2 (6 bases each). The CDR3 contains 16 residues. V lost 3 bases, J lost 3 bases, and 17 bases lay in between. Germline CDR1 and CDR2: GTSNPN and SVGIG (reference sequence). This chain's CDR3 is CAWRFTGGGYTGELFF. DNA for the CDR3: TGTGCCTGGAGGTTTACTGGAGGGGGTTACACCGGGGAGCTGTTTTTT. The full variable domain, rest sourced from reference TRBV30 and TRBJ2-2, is SQTIHQWPATLVQPVGSPLSLECTVEGTSNPNLYWYRQAAGRGLQLLFYSVGIGQISSEVPQNLSASRPQDRQFILSSKKLLLSDSGFYLCAWRFTGGGYTGELFFGEGSRLTVL.

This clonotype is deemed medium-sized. CDR3 nucleotide sequence: TGTGCCAGTAGTAGTCGGGTAGCAGATACGCAGTATTTT. Its translation: CASSSRVADTQYF. This chain links TRBV19 with TRBJ2-3; D is unresolved. CDR3 length: 13 amino acids. The germline V and J ends were trimmed by 4 bases and 4 bases, with 9 bases remaining between them. CDR1 LNHDA and CDR2 SQIVND come from the germline V gene (reference sequence).

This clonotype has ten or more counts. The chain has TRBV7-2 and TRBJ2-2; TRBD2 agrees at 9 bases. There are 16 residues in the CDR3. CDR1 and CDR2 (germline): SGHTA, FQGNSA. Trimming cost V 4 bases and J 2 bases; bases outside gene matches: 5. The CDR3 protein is CASSSRLAANTGELFF. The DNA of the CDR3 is TGTGCCAGCAGCTCAAGACTAGCGGCAAACACCGGGGAGCTGTTTTTT.

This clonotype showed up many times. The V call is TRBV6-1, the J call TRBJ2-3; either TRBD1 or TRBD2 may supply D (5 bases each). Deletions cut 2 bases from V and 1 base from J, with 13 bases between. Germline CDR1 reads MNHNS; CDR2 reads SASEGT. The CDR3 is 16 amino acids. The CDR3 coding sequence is TGTGCCAGCAGTGAATGGTGGGACGGGGGCACAGATACGCAGTATTTT. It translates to CASSEWWDGGTDTQYF.

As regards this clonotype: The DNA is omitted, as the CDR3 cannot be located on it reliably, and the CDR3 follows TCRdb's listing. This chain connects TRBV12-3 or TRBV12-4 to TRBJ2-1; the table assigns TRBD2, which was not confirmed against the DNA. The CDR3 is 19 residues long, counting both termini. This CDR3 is CASSQPRQEGTSGQDEQFF.

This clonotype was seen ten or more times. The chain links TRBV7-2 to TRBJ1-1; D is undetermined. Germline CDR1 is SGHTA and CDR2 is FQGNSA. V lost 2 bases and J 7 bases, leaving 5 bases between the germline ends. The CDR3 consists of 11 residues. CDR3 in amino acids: CASSLYSEAFF. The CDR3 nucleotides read TGTGCCAGCAGCTTATACAGTGAAGCTTTCTTT.